Presented here are 3 T cell receptor beta chains from one specimen sequenced in a study of cytomegalovirus exposure and HLA in healthy donors. The data were produced by immunoSEQ multiplex PCR, yet TCRdb's version contains in-frame clones alone and is incomplete. The table lists over 120,000 clones, 70% to 90% of them singletons. Sequenced sample: PBMCs. The receptors originated from a woman aged 25 to 39 in good health and CMV-seropositive.

This chain joins TRBV20-1 and TRBJ1-1; D is perhaps TRBD1 (5 bases). The CDR3 sequence is 11 residues long. Germline loops: CDR1 DFQATT, CDR2 SNEGSKA (reference sequence). Between the trimmed V and J ends, which lost 5 bases and 6 bases, there was a span of 10 bases. This CDR3 reads CSAQGKPEAFF. The CDR3 region has the DNA TGCAGTGCTCAGGGCAAGCCTGAAGCTTTCTTT.

This clone was recorded once. The chain couples TRBV5-1 to TRBJ1-4; D perhaps matches TRBD1 (5 bases). V gave up 4 bases and J gave up 1 base, with 14 bases separating them. The CDR3 has 16 residues. Germline assignment: CDR1 SGHRS and CDR2 YFSETQ. In DNA, the CDR3 is TGCGCCAGCAGCATCCAGGGTGGTGGAACTAATGAAAAACTGTTTTTT. Protein product: CASSIQGGGTNEKLFF.

This clone showed up just a few times. This chain links TRBV7-9 with TRBJ1-2; TRBD1 matches at 7 bases. There are 13 residues in the CDR3. V gave up 5 bases and J gave up 4 bases; unmatched junction bases: 4. Germline V CDR1 and CDR2: SEHNR, FQNEAQ (reference sequence). The CDR3 loop is CASSPTGSYGYTF. The CDR3, as DNA: TGTGCCAGCAGCCCGACAGGGTCCTATGGCTACACCTTC.